Listed here is a single T cell receptor (beta chain). This sample is drawn from a study of CD8+ T cells in alopecia areata. Extracted RNA was reverse transcribed, and the resulting cDNA served as sequencing template. The assay was immunoSEQ multiplex PCR, and TCRdb's table has in-frame clones only and misses some. The data contain 55,000 to 75,000 clones, about 44% of them singletons. Specimens obtained from alopecia areata patients comprised lesional scalp punch biopsies and peripheral blood. The sequence came from a human donor with alopecia areata. Sample: CD8+ T cells sorted from blood, taken at week 0.

CDR3 coding DNA: TGTGCCAGCAGCTATACCGGACAGGGAGGCGAGCAGTACTTC. Its translation: CASSYTGQGGEQYF. The chain uses TRBV7-6 and TRBJ2-7; 8 bases agree with TRBD1. The length of the CDR3 is 14 residues. Germline loops: CDR1 SGHVS, CDR2 FNYEAQ. The J segment lost 6 bases and the V segment lost 4 bases, leaving 8 bases of the junction unmatched.